This TCR beta chain was recovered during a study of post-analysis software for immune sequencing data. In the study overall: Relapsing-remitting, secondary progressive and progressive-relapsing courses of multiple sclerosis were included. Notes on the study in general: The five TRBV segments detected at higher frequency in patients than in controls included TRBV5-6, TRBV5-1 and TRBV20-1.

cDNA libraries for TCR beta contained unique molecular identifiers. MiXCR, run by TCRdb on the PCR reads, gives a single entry per CDR3 protein. The sample includes some 890,000 distinct CDR3 sequences, approximately 53% of them seen just once. Germline V lookup: CDR1 SQVTM, CDR2 ANQGSEA. This CDR3 is 16 amino acids long. The V gene lost 0 bases and the J gene lost 1 base, with 13 bases spanning the gap. Comments on this clonotype: Its antigen is currently unknown.

The source material was blood. This chain joins TRBV29-1 and TRBJ2-1; the D is unclear. This sequence originates from a girl aged 5-17 years with multiple sclerosis. CDR3 in DNA: TGCAGCGTTGAAGAAGGAGTTGGGTATTCCTACAATGAGCAGTTCTTC. Its translation is CSVEEGVGYSYNEQFF.